The source of this T cell receptor beta chain is a study of cytomegalovirus exposure and HLA in healthy donors. PCR used 60 Vbeta primers and 13 Jbeta primers. TCRdb keeps only in-frame clones here, not all; method: immunoSEQ multiplex PCR. The table shows about 90,000 clones, with 55% to 75% occurring only once. V shed 10 bases and J 7 bases; nucleotides not matched to a gene: 2. Germline V CDR1 and CDR2: SEHNR, FQNEAQ (reference sequence). The CDR3 is made up of 13 amino acids. The sequence was obtained from a woman younger than 35 in good health and CMV-seropositive. Sequences were obtained from PBMCs. The chain uses TRBV7-9 and TRBJ2-1, with 15 nucleotides matching TRBD2. CDR3 amino acids: CATGLAGGNEQFF. The CDR3 nucleotides are TGTGCCACCGGACTAGCGGGGGGGAATGAGCAGTTCTTC. Variable domain in full (rest from reference TRBV7-9 and TRBJ2-1): DTGVSQNPRHKITKRGQNVTFRCDPISEHNRLYWYRQTLGQGPEFLTYFQNEAQLEKSRLLSDRFSAERPKGSFSTLEIQRTEQGDSAMYLCATGLAGGNEQFFGPGTRLTVL.